This T cell receptor beta chain originates from a study of cytomegalovirus exposure and HLA in healthy donors. Overall study findings and caveats: Later, TCR association rates were found to vary by HLA locus, highest for DRB1 and lowest for HLA-C.

Regarding this clone: The antigen remains undetermined.

Trimming shortened V by 5 bases and J by 4 bases, and 22 bases separated the two germline ends. The CDR3 contains 17 residues. The germline gives CDR1 LNHDA, CDR2 SQIVND (reference sequence). PCR primers comprised 60 Vbeta and 13 Jbeta primers. Repertoires were generated with immunoSEQ multiplex PCR, while TCRdb's copy carries only in-frame clones and drops some. The sample has some 120,000 clones, 60% to 75% seen once; the top ten hold approximately 6%. The specimen was PBMCs. The clonotype originates from a woman aged 45-65 years in good health and CMV-seropositive. The chain joins TRBV19 to TRBJ2-3; D gene ambiguous. This CDR3 reads CASSSLGRLSRADTQYF. The CDR3 DNA reads as TGTGCCAGTAGTTCATTGGGTCGGTTGTCTCGGGCAGATACGCAGTATTTT.